A selection of T cell receptor beta chains follows, all from one sample in a study of metastatic and nonmetastatic thyroid tumors. TCRdb re-called clones from the PCR reads using MiXCR. This sample has roughly 12,000 clones, with over 20% found just once. Sequenced sample: adjacent normal tissue. The source of these receptors is a female donor with papillary thyroid cancer or a benign thyroid nodule (not recorded which). Some clones in this sample may be carry-over from other donors' samples. CDR3s include the opening cysteine and the closing phenylalanine or tryptophan. A D gene is named only where the DNA matches it firmly. Size values are once, few and many counts, or a class for expanded clones, and some rows have none.

>.|TRBV7-3|TRBD2|TRBJ2-7
TGTGCCAGCAGCTTAACTAGCGGGTCAACGTGCGAGCAGTCCTTC
CASSLTSGSTCEQSF
>many|TRBV20-1|TRBD1|TRBJ2-2
TGCAGTGCTAGAATGGGACAGGAGGTCAACACCGGGGAGCTGTTTTTT
CSARMGQEVNTGELFF
>medium-sized|TRBV6-1|.|TRBJ2-7
TGTGCCAGCAGTCATACGGGGGCGAAGCTGTGGGAGCAGTACTTC
CASSHTGAKLWEQYF
>.|TRBV18|TRBD1|TRBJ2-5
TGTGCCAGCTCACCACAGGGGGCGCAAGAGACCCAGTACTTC
CASSPQGAQETQYF
>many|TRBV29-1|TRBD1|TRBJ2-1
TGCAGTGGGGGGGACAGGGGGTACAATGAGCAGTTCTTC
CSGGDRGYNEQFF
>medium-sized|TRBV6-4|.|TRBJ1-1
TGTGCCAGCAGTGCGACAGAGCTCACTGAAGCTTTCTTT
CASSATELTEAFF
>many|TRBV9|TRBD2|TRBJ2-3
TGTGCCAGCAGCGCCCGGGGAGGGGATAGCACAGATACGCAGTATTTT
CASSARGGDSTDTQYF
>.|TRBV7-3|.|TRBJ2-2
TGTGTCAGCAGCTTAACTGGGGGCGGGGAGCTGTTTTTT
CVSSLTGGGELFF
>.|TRBV19|.|TRBJ2-2
.
CASTSDRRETGELFF
>many|TRBV20-1|.|TRBJ2-5
TGCAGTGCTAGAGATTTGGTGGGAGAGACCCAGTACTTC
CSARDLVGETQYF
>.|TRBV6-1|TRBD1|TRBJ1-2
TGTGCCAGCAGCCCAATTATAGACAGGGCTAACTATGGCTACACCTTC
CASSPIIDRANYGYTF
>few|TRBV5-1|.|TRBJ1-4
TGCGCCAGCAGCTTGGGGCGCAGTCGAGAAAAACTGTTTTTT
CASSLGRSREKLFF
>few|TRBV10-3|TRBD1|TRBJ1-5
TGTGCCATCGGGACAGGGGATAGCAATCAGCCCCAGCATTTT
CAIGTGDSNQPQHF
>many|TRBV2|TRBD2|TRBJ2-1
TGTGCCAGCAGTACGTCTAGCGGTTACAATGAGCAGTTCTTC
CASSTSSGYNEQFF
>.|TRBV20-1|TRBD1|TRBJ1-5
TGCAGTGCTAGGTACAGGGGGCGAAATCAGCCCCAGCATTTT
CSARYRGRNQPQHF
>many|TRBV4-3|.|TRBJ1-2
TGCGCCAGCAGCCAAGAACGGGGGGGCTACTATGGCTACACCTTC
CASSQERGGYYGYTF
>.|TRBV12-3/TRBV12-4|TRBD1|TRBJ1-1
TGTGCCAGCAGGGACAGGGGGTTGAACACTGAAGCTTTCTTT
CASRDRGLNTEAFF
>many|TRBV7-6|TRBD1|TRBJ2-3
TGTGCCAGCAGCCAGGGGGTGAGCACAGATACGCAGTATTTT
CASSQGVSTDTQYF
>few|TRBV19|.|TRBJ1-3
TGTGCCAGTAGTGTAACAGCGAGCTCTGGAAACACCATATATTTT
CASSVTASSGNTIYF
>.|TRBV11-2|TRBD1|TRBJ1-2
TGTGCCAGCAGCGTCGTTATCCAGCCGGGACAGGGGGGCGGCTACACCTTC
CASSVVIQPGQGGGYTF
>.|TRBV20-1|.|TRBJ2-7
TGCAGTGCTCGGCCCTACTACGAGCAGTACTTC
CSARPYYEQYF
>medium-sized|TRBV6-1|.|TRBJ1-4
TGTGCCAGCACCAGAGGGAGGGCAAATGAAAAACTGTTTTTT
CASTRGRANEKLFF
>medium-sized|TRBV5-1|.|TRBJ2-7
TGCGCCAGCACCCACGAGACAGGTTTTCCCTACGAGCAGTACTTC
CASTHETGFPYEQYF
>few|TRBV20-1|TRBD2|TRBJ2-7
TGCAGTGCTAGAGATAGGCTAGCGGGCCTCCTCCTGACGGCCGAGCAGTACTTC
CSARDRLAGLLLTAEQYF
>many|TRBV5-5|TRBD2|TRBJ2-4
TGTGCCAGCAGCTTGTACCTAGCGGGATTTGGGGACATTCAGTACTTC
CASSLYLAGFGDIQYF
>medium-sized|TRBV10-3|.|TRBJ2-3
TGTGCCATCAGTGAGTCGGACTTCTCTAGCACAGATACGCAGTATTTT
CAISESDFSSTDTQYF
>many|TRBV15|TRBD1|TRBJ1-5
TGTGCCACCAGCCCTGACAGGGGGCTTTTTCAGCCCCAGCATTTT
CATSPDRGLFQPQHF
>few|TRBV24-1|.|TRBJ2-1
TGTGCCACCAGTGACCCCGCACGGGATGAGCAGTTCTTC
CATSDPARDEQFF
>once|TRBV20-1|TRBD1|TRBJ2-1
TGCAGTGCTAGAGATCTCCCCGGGACAGGGCGGAATGAGCGGTTCTTC
CSARDLPGTGRNERFF
>.|TRBV5-6|.|TRBJ1-1
TGTGCCAGCAGCCTGGGAGGTGCCGCTGAAGCTTTCTTT
CASSLGGAAEAFF
>.|TRBV19|.|TRBJ1-4
TGTGCCAGTAGTCCACTGATTCTAAATGGGGAAAAACTGTTTTTT
CASSPLILNGEKLFF